These 18 T cell receptor beta chains originate from one sample sequenced in a study of radiation and T cells in renal cell carcinoma. Time point: blood 4 weeks post-SBRT, at nephrectomy. Treatment in this sample: 15 Gy SBRT to primary tumor, nephrectomy 4 weeks later. Assay: immunoSEQ multiplex PCR; the TCRdb copy retains only in-frame clones and omits some. The sample yields about 90,000 clones, around 85% seen once. This specimen was blood, taken from a patient whose treatment included radiotherapy and nephrectomy. These receptors all come from a man aged 50 to 59 with renal cell carcinoma.

The chain carries TRBV14 and TRBJ2-3; TRBD1 agrees at 8 bases. V lost 5 bases, J lost 4 bases, and 2 bases stayed unmatched. Germline loops: CDR1 SGHDN, CDR2 FVKESK. CDR3 length: 13 residues. CDR3 in DNA: TGTGCCAGCAGCTACAGGGGGGCAGATACGCAGTATTTT. It encodes CASSYRGADTQYF.

This clone was detected only once. The V call is TRBV7-8, the J call TRBJ1-2, with 7 bases identical to TRBD1. The J segment lost 5 bases and the V segment lost 5 bases, leaving 8 bases of the junction unmatched. The CDR3 spans 14 residues. Germline loops: CDR1 SGHVS, CDR2 FQNEAQ. CDR3 in amino acids: CASSPLARGYGYTF. The CDR3 nucleotides are TGTGCCAGCAGCCCCCTCGCCAGGGGGTATGGCTACACCTTC.

This clone was recorded a few times. The chain joins TRBV19 to TRBJ2-7; D is perhaps TRBD2 (6 bases). Trimming took 5 bases from V and 3 from J, leaving 11 bases between them. From germline, CDR1 is LNHDA and CDR2 SQIVND (reference sequence). The CDR3 has 13 amino acids. This CDR3 is CASSLGLRYEQYF. In DNA, the CDR3 is TGTGCCAGTAGTTTGGGACTCCGCTACGAGCAGTACTTC.

This chain uses TRBV5-1 with TRBJ2-6, with a possible D match to TRBD1 (5 bases). Trimming cost V 1 base and J 2 bases, with 10 bases left between them. CDR1 and CDR2 (germline): SGHRS, YFSETQ. There are 16 residues in the CDR3. CDR3: CASSLPDSPGANVLTF. The CDR3 region has the DNA TGCGCCAGCAGCTTGCCTGACAGTCCTGGGGCCAACGTCCTGACTTTC.

V is TRBV6-6 and J is TRBJ1-5; maybe TRBD1 (5 bases). Germline V gives CDR1 MNHNY, CDR2 SVGAGI (reference sequence). V shed 5 bases and J shed 1 base, with 12 bases lying between them. The CDR3 has 15 amino acids. The CDR3 reads CASSQETASNQPQHF. The CDR3 DNA follows: TGTGCCAGCAGTCAAGAGACAGCGAGCAATCAGCCCCAGCATTTT.

The gene calls are TRBV11-2 and TRBJ1-2, with 10 bases matching TRBD1. V lost 7 bases, J lost 7 bases, and 15 bases stayed unmatched. Germline lookup yields CDR1 SGHAT and CDR2 FQNNGV. This CDR3 spans 16 amino acids. The CDR3: CASTAGQGTGFGGYTF. The DNA for the CDR3 is TGTGCCAGCACCGCGGGACAGGGGACGGGTTTCGGTGGCTACACCTTC.

This clone was seen a handful of times. The chain uses TRBV4-2 and TRBJ2-2; possible D gene TRBD2, 6 bases. This CDR3 region has 16 residues. Germline V gene lookup returns CDR1 LGHNA and CDR2 YNFKEQ. V was pared by 1 base and J by 7 bases, with 16 bases between. CDR3 sequence reads: CASSQASEVQGGELFF. The CDR3, as DNA: TGTGCCAGCAGCCAAGCTAGCGAAGTGCAGGGCGGGGAGCTGTTTTTT.

V is TRBV19 and J is TRBJ1-2; 9 positions match TRBD1. Trimming at V came to 3 bases and at J to 8 bases, leaving 7 bases not matched to a gene. The germline V gene has CDR1 LNHDA and CDR2 SQIVND (reference sequence). The CDR3 loop spans 14 amino acids. Written as DNA, the CDR3 is TGTGCCAGTAGTATTCTACAGGGGGCACGCGGCTACACCTTC. Protein product: CASSILQGARGYTF.

The chain couples TRBV27 to TRBJ2-7, with a weak D call TRBD2 (5 bases). CDR3 length: 15 residues. V was shortened by 1 base and J by 6 bases, with 16 bases between the two germline ends. Germline CDR1 and CDR2: MNHEY and SMNVEV (reference sequence). The CDR3 spells CASSLLGSLGGEQYF. CDR3 coding DNA: TGTGCCAGCAGTTTATTAGGGAGTCTTGGAGGCGAGCAGTACTTC.

The chain combines TRBV18 with TRBJ1-1; tentative D call: TRBD1 (6 bases). The V gene's germline CDR1 is KGHSH and CDR2 LQKENI. CDR3 length: 16 amino acids. V was pared by 0 bases and J by 1 base, with 12 bases between. For the CDR3, the DNA is TGTGCCAGCTCACCACCGGCAGGGGCTGGGAACACTGAAGCTTTCTTT. It is translated as CASSPPAGAGNTEAFF.

V usage is TRBV5-5 and J usage is TRBJ1-2; tentatively, D is TRBD1 (6 bases). Germline CDR1 is SGHKS and CDR2 is YYEKEE (reference sequence). Trimming removed 4 bases from V and 8 bases from J, with 18 bases in between. The length of the CDR3 is 14 residues. The CDR3, as DNA: TGTGCCAGCAGCGAAACATCCGGGACATACGGCTACACCTTC. This codes for CASSETSGTYGYTF.

J is TRBJ1-4 and V is TRBV6-5; D perhaps matches TRBD1 (5 bases). The CDR3 has 15 amino acids. CDR1 and CDR2 from the germline V gene are MNHEY and SVGAGI. Trimming shortened V by 0 bases and J by 11 bases, and 16 bases separated the two germline ends. The CDR3 DNA follows: TGTGCCAGCAGTTACTCGGGACTAGGAGAGGGGAAACTGTTTTTT. Translated, it gives CASSYSGLGEGKLFF.

This rearrangement joins TRBV18 to TRBJ1-1, with a weak D call TRBD1 (5 bases). Germline CDR1 reads KGHSH; CDR2 reads LQKENI. With 3 bases removed from V and 1 base from J, the gap between germline ends came to 12 bases. The length of the CDR3 is 15 residues. The CDR3: CASSPRGGGNTEAFF. The CDR3 DNA reads as TGTGCCAGCTCACCGAGGGGAGGCGGGAACACTGAAGCTTTCTTT.

The rearrangement uses TRBV7-9 and TRBJ2-5; no definite D call. V lost 5 bases, J lost 3 bases, and 10 bases lay in between. Per germline, CDR1 SEHNR and CDR2 FQNEAQ (reference sequence). The CDR3 loop spans 13 amino acids. CDR3 sequence reads: CASSPQEKETQYF. CDR3 DNA sequence: TGTGCCAGCAGCCCGCAGGAAAAAGAGACCCAGTACTTC.

As concerns this clone: Other DNA sequences in this specimen translate into the identical CDR3. The chain carries TRBV30 and TRBJ2-5; D not resolved. Trimming removed 0 bases at V and 5 bases at J, with 7 bases between. Germline-derived CDR1 and CDR2 are GTSNPN and SVGIG (reference sequence). This CDR3 is 12 amino acids long. Here the CDR3 DNA reads TGTGCCTGGAGTGTACTGGGGGAGACCCAGTACTTC. Protein product: CAWSVLGETQYF.

In its sample, this clone was seen a few times. The V call is TRBV30, the J call TRBJ2-7, with D possibly matching TRBD1 (6 bases). Trimming took off 2 bases at V and 5 bases at J, with 19 bases between the two ends. CDR1 is GTSNPN, CDR2 SVGIG, per germline (reference sequence). This CDR3 region has 15 residues. The CDR3 nucleotides are TGTGCCTGGAGTCCTACAGGGTTGAGTTGGAACGAGCAGTACTTC. Its translation is CAWSPTGLSWNEQYF. Supplemented by reference TRBV30 and TRBJ2-7, the full variable domain reads SQTIHQWPATLVQPVGSPLSLECTVEGTSNPNLYWYRQAAGRGLQLLFYSVGIGQISSEVPQNLSASRPQDRQFILSSKKLLLSDSGFYLCAWSPTGLSWNEQYFGPGTRLTVT.

This clone has just one count. This sequence joins TRBV10-3 and TRBJ2-7; 8 bases are a match to TRBD2. The trim removed 4 bases at V and 5 bases at J, leaving 10 bases unmatched. Germline CDR1 and CDR2: ENHRY and SYGVKD. The CDR3 totals 15 residues. The CDR3 spells CAISGSRGVGHEQYF. CDR3 sequence (DNA): TGTGCCATCAGTGGGTCGCGGGGGGTAGGGCACGAGCAGTACTTC.

This rearrangement joins TRBV27 to TRBJ2-7, with 11 bases lining up with TRBD2. This CDR3 is 15 amino acids long. The V gene's germline CDR1 is MNHEY and CDR2 SMNVEV (reference sequence). Germline trimming cut 4 bases from V and 0 bases from J; bases unmatched to any gene: 2. The CDR3 region has the DNA TGTGCCAGCAGTTACGGACTAGCGGGCTCCTACGAGCAGTACTTC. It encodes CASSYGLAGSYEQYF.